These 25 T cell receptor beta chains came from one sample sequenced in a study of T cells in Graves' hyperthyroidism and ophthalmopathy (dated by TCRdb to between 2018 and 2020). Library prep was done by multiplex PCR. The listed sequencing device is Illumina HiSeq 2000. TCR beta CDR3 regions were amplified from RNA transcripts. The first round of RT-PCR for the TCR CDR3 was performed with the HTBI primer set and the Qiagen OneStep RT-PCR kit. Through fastp at Q25 and MiXCR, TCRdb rebuilt clones from the public reads, retaining in-frame beta chains. Entries that share a CDR3 protein sequence are merged under the most common genes and DNA. The sample has 600,000 to 650,000 distinct CDR3 sequences on record, about 16% of them singletons. Clones ranked in the top ten supply approximately 3.8% of the sample. Specimen: blood. Receptors were obtained from a woman aged 25 to 39 with Graves' hyperthyroidism.

This sequence joins TRBV7-9 and TRBJ2-2; 8 nucleotides agree with TRBD2. V shed 8 bases, J shed 2 bases, and the junction held 4 bases outside the gene matches. CDR3 length equals 14 residues. The V gene's germline CDR1 is SEHNR and CDR2 FQNEAQ (reference sequence). CDR3 sequence: CASPGGPNTGELFF. The CDR3 region has the DNA TGTGCCAGCCCGGGGGGGCCTAACACCGGGGAGCTGTTTTTT.

Ten or more counts support this clonotype. The chain couples TRBV7-2 to TRBJ2-5; D unclear. Germline CDR1 is SGHTA and CDR2 is FQGNSA. CDR3 length equals 12 residues. The V end was cut by 3 bases, the J end by 4 bases, with 6 bases between. The CDR3: CASSLGRETQYF. CDR3 bases: TGTGCCAGCAGCTTGGGAAGAGAGACCCAGTACTTC.

This clonotype was counted between two and nine times. The chain is built from TRBV15 and TRBJ1-3; D gene uncertain. The CDR3 is 15 amino acids. Trimming took 0 bases from V and 4 from J, leaving 10 bases between them. In germline, CDR1 is LNHNV, CDR2 YYDKDF (reference sequence). The CDR3 nucleotides read TGTGCCACCAGCAGAGATTTGGGAGCAGGAAACACCATATATTTT. Translation: CATSRDLGAGNTIYF.

A few counts support this clonotype. The chain is built from TRBV25-1 and TRBJ1-1; perhaps TRBD1 as D (5 bases). Germline lookup yields CDR1 MGHDK and CDR2 SYGVNS. Trimming shortened V by 2 bases and J by 0 bases, and 7 bases separated the two germline ends. The CDR3 is 14 residues long. The DNA for the CDR3 is TGTGCCAGCAGTGAAGGGGACGTGAACACTGAAGCTTTCTTT. Translation gives CASSEGDVNTEAFF.

This clonotype was seen a handful of times. The chain has TRBV20-1 and TRBJ2-7; weak D call: TRBD2 (5 bases). This CDR3 is 14 amino acids long. V was trimmed by 5 bases and J by 1 base, leaving 15 bases between them. In germline, CDR1 is DFQATT, CDR2 SNEGSKA (reference sequence). CDR3 sequence: CSAWWESRSYEQYF. The CDR3, as DNA: TGCAGTGCTTGGTGGGAGTCGCGTTCCTACGAGCAGTACTTC.

The rearrangement links TRBV27 to TRBJ2-7; D remains ambiguous. The germline gives CDR1 MNHEY, CDR2 SMNVEV (reference sequence). The CDR3 is 14 residues long. Between the trimmed V and J ends, which lost 2 bases and 3 bases, there was a span of 11 bases. This CDR3 reads CASSLLGDGYEQYF. As DNA, the CDR3 is TGTGCCAGCAGTTTACTCGGAGACGGCTACGAGCAGTACTTC.

This clonotype was counted ten times or more. J is TRBJ2-7 and V is TRBV28; D is perhaps TRBD1 (6 bases). The CDR3 length is 14 residues. Germline-derived CDR1 and CDR2 are MDHEN and SYDVKM. Deletions cut 5 bases from V and 7 bases from J, with 18 bases between. The CDR3 reads CASSIYQGRLEQYF. CDR3 DNA sequence: TGTGCCAGCAGTATCTACCAGGGGCGCTTAGAGCAGTACTTC. The full variable domain, in which reference TRBV28 and TRBJ2-7 provide the parts outside the CDR3, is DVKVTQSSRYLVKRTGEKVFLECVQDMDHENMFWYRQDPGLGLRLIYFSYDVKMKEKGDIPEGYSVSREKKERFSLILESASTNQTSMYLCASSIYQGRLEQYFGPGTRLTVT.

The chain couples TRBV5-4 to TRBJ1-1; D uncertain. Deletions cut 0 bases from V and 3 bases from J, with 12 bases between. The CDR3 runs 15 residues. CDR1 is SGHNT, CDR2 YYREEE, per germline (reference sequence). CDR3 sequence (DNA): TGTGCCAGCAGCTTGGGTGGGGAAGCAGACACTGAAGCTTTCTTT. It translates to CASSLGGEADTEAFF.

This clonotype was seen repeatedly, ten times or more. The rearrangement links TRBV28 to TRBJ2-7; D gene uncertain. Germline assignment: CDR1 MDHEN and CDR2 SYDVKM. V shed 5 bases and J shed 0 bases, with 8 bases lying between them. This CDR3 is 13 amino acids long. The CDR3 nucleotides read TGTGCCAGCAGTAGAACCCACTCCTACGAGCAGTACTTC. It is translated as CASSRTHSYEQYF.

This clonotype was detected ten times or more. The V call is TRBV6-1, the J call TRBJ2-7; 9 positions match TRBD1. With 6 bases clipped from V and 5 bases from J, the junction kept 11 bases outside the gene matches. The length of the CDR3 is 15 residues. Germline-derived CDR1 and CDR2 are MNHNS and SASEGT. CDR3 loop: CASRWGQGGGHEQYF. CDR3 sequence (DNA): TGTGCCAGCAGATGGGGACAGGGAGGAGGACACGAGCAGTACTTC.

In this sample, this clonotype turned up many times. This chain uses TRBV18 with TRBJ2-7; possible D gene TRBD2, 5 bases. V gave up 6 bases and J gave up 4 bases, with 16 bases separating them. This CDR3 contains 14 residues. CDR1 is KGHSH, CDR2 LQKENI, per germline. CDR3 sequence (DNA): TGTGCCAGCTCCTTTGGACTGGATGATTACGAGCAGTACTTC. Its translation is CASSFGLDDYEQYF.

At least ten counts were recorded for this clonotype. J is TRBJ2-7 and V is TRBV11-2, with TRBD2 identical over 8 bases. In germline, CDR1 is SGHAT, CDR2 FQNNGV. The CDR3 is 18 residues long. V was clipped by 2 bases and J by 6 bases; unmatched bases: 18. The CDR3 region has the DNA TGTGCCAGCAGCTTAAACCCCTTTAATAGCGGGATACAACTCGAGCAGTACTTC. It translates to CASSLNPFNSGIQLEQYF.

This clonotype was observed at least ten times. The chain carries TRBV7-2 and TRBJ2-7; D is unresolved. The CDR3 totals 13 residues. Per the germline V gene, CDR1 is SGHTA and CDR2 is FQGNSA. V was cut by 7 bases and J by 4 bases, with 14 bases left in between. CDR3: CASTRSLGYEQYF. DNA of the CDR3: TGTGCCAGCACCCGTTCTCTAGGATACGAGCAGTACTTC.

This clonotype showed up many times. The J gene is TRBJ2-1, the V gene TRBV6-2 or TRBV6-3; 7 nucleotides line up with TRBD2. CDR1 is MNHEY and CDR2 is SVGEGT in the germline V gene. The CDR3 has 14 amino acids. The V and J ends lost 0 bases and 6 bases, in that order; junction bases with no gene match: 2. As DNA, the CDR3 is TGTGCCAGCAGTTACTCGGCTAGCGGCAATGAGCAGTTCTTC. Its protein is CASSYSASGNEQFF.

This clonotype was seen many times. The chain joins TRBV5-1 to TRBJ2-3, with 8 bases that match TRBD2. The V segment lost 4 bases and the J segment 0 bases; nucleotides outside the gene matches: 7. The CDR3 sequence is 16 residues long. CDR1 and CDR2 (germline): SGHRS, YFSETQ. The CDR3, as DNA: TGCGCCAGCAGCAAGCGGGAGAGGGAAAGCACAGATACGCAGTATTTT. Translating it yields CASSKRERESTDTQYF.

The rearrangement links TRBV5-1 to TRBJ2-1, with a tentative D call TRBD2 (6 bases). The ends were cut back, 2 bases at V and 6 bases at J, with 12 bases in the middle. Germline assignment: CDR1 SGHRS and CDR2 YFSETQ. This CDR3 has 14 amino acids. This chain's CDR3 is CASSFGGTCNEQFF. CDR3 coding DNA: TGCGCCAGCAGCTTCGGAGGGACTTGCAATGAGCAGTTCTTC.

This clonotype appeared many times. The chain couples TRBV5-5 to TRBJ1-5; the D is unclear. The germline V gene encodes CDR1 SGHKS and CDR2 YYEKEE (reference sequence). V dropped 0 bases and J dropped 3 bases, with 7 bases sitting between them. The CDR3 runs to 14 residues. The CDR3 sequence is CASSLGGNNQPQHF. Here the CDR3 DNA reads TGTGCCAGCAGCTTGGGGGGAAACAATCAGCCCCAGCATTTT.

This clonotype was observed at least ten times. V and J are TRBV7-9 and TRBJ2-3; D ambiguous. Trimming took 5 bases from V and 6 from J, leaving 9 bases between them. The CDR3 extends over 12 amino acids. Germline V gene data show CDR1 as SEHNR and CDR2 as FQNEAQ (reference sequence). The CDR3 sequence is CASSTLSDTQYF. In DNA form, the CDR3 reads TGTGCCAGCAGCACCCTATCGGATACGCAGTATTTT.

This clonotype was seen at least ten times. This chain uses TRBV20-1 with TRBJ2-5, with 13 bases matching TRBD2. CDR1 and CDR2 (germline): DFQATT, SNEGSKA (reference sequence). This CDR3 is 16 amino acids long. V dropped 2 bases and J dropped 2; count of bases not matched to a gene: 5. The CDR3: CSARPAGLAGQETQYF. Written as DNA, the CDR3 is TGCAGTGCTAGACCCGCGGGACTAGCGGGACAAGAGACCCAGTACTTC.

The chain combines TRBV3-1 with TRBJ2-3, with 7 bases identical to TRBD1. V was pared by 4 bases and J by 7 bases, with 8 bases of the junction left unmatched. Germline V lookup: CDR1 LGHDT, CDR2 YNNKEL (reference sequence). The CDR3 contains 14 residues. The CDR3 DNA follows: TGTGCCAGCAGCCCGGGACAGATAGGAAATACGCAGTATTTT. Protein product: CASSPGQIGNTQYF.

This clonotype was seen ten or more times. The rearrangement uses TRBV11-2 and TRBJ2-3, with 11 bases matching TRBD1. Germline lookup yields CDR1 SGHAT and CDR2 FQNNGV. Losses at the gene ends were 4 bases for V and 4 bases for J; bases not matched to a gene: 4. CDR3 length: 15 residues. In nucleotides, the CDR3 is TGTGCCAGCAGCTCGGACAGGGGGCAGGCAGATACGCAGTATTTT. This translates into CASSSDRGQADTQYF.

This clonotype appeared many times. The chain is built from TRBV5-1 and TRBJ2-3, with D perhaps TRBD1 (5 bases). The CDR3 is made up of 13 amino acids. Trimming removed 4 bases from V and 2 bases from J, with 8 bases in between. CDR1 SGHRS and CDR2 YFSETQ come from the germline V gene. For the CDR3, the DNA is TGCGCCAGCAGCCCCAGGGCCACAGATACGCAGTATTTT. Its protein is CASSPRATDTQYF.

This clonotype was counted ten times or more. The genes are TRBV11-2 and TRBJ2-7; 7 bases fit TRBD2. The V gene end was trimmed by 1 base and the J gene end by 0 bases; junction bases not matched to a gene: 3. Germline CDR1 reads SGHAT; CDR2 reads FQNNGV. This CDR3 comprises 15 residues. Here the CDR3 DNA reads TGTGCCAGCAGCTTAGGGGAGGGCTACTCCTACGAGCAGTACTTC. Its protein is CASSLGEGYSYEQYF.

Here the CDR3 reads CASRFGRFRGGSGYEQYF. CDR3 bases: TGTGCCAGCAGGTTTGGAAGGTTTAGGGGCGGTTCCGGCTACGAGCAGTACTTC. The chain joins TRBV12-3 or TRBV12-4 to TRBJ2-7; perhaps TRBD1 as D (5 bases). The CDR3 runs to 18 residues. V lost 6 bases and J 3 bases, leaving 27 bases between the germline ends.

At least ten counts were recorded for this clonotype. This chain links TRBV28 with TRBJ1-5; D possibly corresponds to TRBD1 (6 bases). The length of the CDR3 is 14 residues. Looked up from germline, CDR1 is MDHEN and CDR2 is SYDVKM. V shed 2 bases and J shed 5 bases, with 10 bases lying between them. The CDR3: CASSLVQGHQPQHF. The CDR3 DNA reads as TGTGCCAGCAGTTTAGTACAGGGACATCAGCCCCAGCATTTT.